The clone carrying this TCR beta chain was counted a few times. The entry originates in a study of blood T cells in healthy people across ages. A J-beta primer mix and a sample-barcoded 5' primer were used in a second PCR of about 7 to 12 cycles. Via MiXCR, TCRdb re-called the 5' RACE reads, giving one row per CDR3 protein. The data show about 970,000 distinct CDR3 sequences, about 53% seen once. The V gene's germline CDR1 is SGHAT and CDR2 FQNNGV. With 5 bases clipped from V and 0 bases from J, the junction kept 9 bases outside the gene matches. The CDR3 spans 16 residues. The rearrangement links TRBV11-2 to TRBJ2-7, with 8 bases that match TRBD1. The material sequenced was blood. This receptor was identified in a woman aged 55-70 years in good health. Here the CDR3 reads CASSTRQGWFSYEQYF. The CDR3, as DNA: TGTGCCAGCAGCACCCGACAGGGGTGGTTCTCCTACGAGCAGTACTTC.